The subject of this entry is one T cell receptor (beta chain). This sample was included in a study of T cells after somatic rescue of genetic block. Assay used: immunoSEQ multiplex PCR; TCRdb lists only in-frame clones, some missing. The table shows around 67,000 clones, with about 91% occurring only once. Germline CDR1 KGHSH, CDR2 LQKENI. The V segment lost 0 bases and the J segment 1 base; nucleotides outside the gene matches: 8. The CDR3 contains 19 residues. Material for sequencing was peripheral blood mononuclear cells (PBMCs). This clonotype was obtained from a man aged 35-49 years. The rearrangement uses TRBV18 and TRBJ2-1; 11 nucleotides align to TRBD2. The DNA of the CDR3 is TGTGCCAGCTCACCACCAAATTCCCTAGCGGGAGGTTCCTACAATGAGCAGTTCTTC. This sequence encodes CASSPPNSLAGGSYNEQFF.